These 27 T cell receptor beta chains share one sample of origin, sequenced in a study of blood T cell repertoires in COVID-19. The data were produced by immunoSEQ multiplex PCR, yet TCRdb's version contains in-frame clones alone and is incomplete. The repertoire holds 230,000 or so clones, with roughly 84% as singletons. What was sequenced was peripheral blood. The receptors originated from a woman between 40 and 50 years old who had recovered from COVID-19.

This chain links TRBV4-1 with TRBJ2-7; TRBD2 is a possible D gene (6 bases). Trimming left V 4 bases short and J 5 bases short, with 15 bases between. The germline CDR1 and CDR2 sequences are MGHRA and YSYEKL. This CDR3 has 14 residues. Written as DNA, the CDR3 is TGCGCCAGCAGCCGGGACTCCAACCACCACGAGCAGTACTTC. Residues: CASSRDSNHHEQYF.

This rearrangement joins TRBV6-6 to TRBJ2-7, with D possibly matching TRBD1 (5 bases). The V end lost 0 bases, the J end lost 2 bases, and 11 bases lay between the germline ends. Germline values: CDR1 MNHNY, CDR2 SVGAGI (reference sequence). The CDR3 totals 15 residues. The CDR3 region is CASSYSDTEAYEQYF. The CDR3 coding sequence is TGTGCCAGCAGTTACTCGGACACCGAGGCCTACGAGCAGTACTTC.

The rearrangement links TRBV7-2 to TRBJ1-4; 8 nucleotides line up with TRBD1. The V gene's germline CDR1 is SGHTA and CDR2 FQGNSA. V was pared by 1 base and J by 8 bases, with 0 bases of the junction left unmatched. The CDR3 runs 13 residues. CDR3 bases: TGTGCCAGCAGCTTAGGACAGGGGGAAAAACTGTTTTTT. Amino acids: CASSLGQGEKLFF.

The rearrangement uses TRBV7-3 and TRBJ2-1; TRBD2 might be the D (6 bases). Trimming took off 0 bases at V and 5 bases at J, with 11 bases between the two ends. The germline V gene encodes CDR1 SGHTA and CDR2 FQGTGA. This CDR3 is built from 15 residues. The CDR3 is CASSLTSGWNNEQFF. The CDR3 coding sequence is TGTGCCAGCAGCTTAACGAGCGGGTGGAACAATGAGCAGTTCTTC.

V is TRBV20-1 and J is TRBJ2-5; D is possibly TRBD2 (6 bases). The CDR3 runs to 11 residues. Germline assignment: CDR1 DFQATT and CDR2 SNEGSKA (reference sequence). Trimming took off 3 bases at V and 9 bases at J, with 11 bases between the two ends. CDR3 nucleotide sequence: TGCAGTGCTAGTAATTGGGGGGCCCAGTACTTC. Its translation: CSASNWGAQYF.

The chain combines TRBV2 with TRBJ2-3; TRBD2 aligns across 8 bases. Germline V lookup: CDR1 SNHLY, CDR2 FYNNEI. V lost 2 bases, J lost 4 bases, and 20 bases stayed unmatched. The CDR3 loop spans 20 amino acids. The CDR3: CASSEQVRQAFAGGSDTQYF. CDR3 DNA: TGTGCCAGCAGTGAACAGGTCAGGCAGGCCTTTGCGGGGGGATCAGATACGCAGTATTTT.

The chain carries TRBV5-6 and TRBJ2-3; D is ambiguous. This CDR3 contains 13 residues. The ends were cut back, 3 bases at V and 5 bases at J, with 10 bases in the middle. The V gene's germline CDR1 is SGHDT and CDR2 YYEEEE. CDR3: CASSSTVRDTQYF. The CDR3 nucleotides read TGTGCCAGCAGCTCAACAGTACGAGATACGCAGTATTTT.

The chain has TRBV5-6 and TRBJ2-1; D is unresolved. The length of the CDR3 is 15 residues. In germline, CDR1 is SGHDT, CDR2 YYEEEE. Trimming cost V 5 bases and J 6 bases, with 18 bases left between them. The CDR3 nucleotides read TGTGCCAGCAGACTACGAGGCATATGGTCCAATGAGCAGTTCTTC. It specifies CASRLRGIWSNEQFF.

The V gene is TRBV5-4, the J gene TRBJ2-4, with TRBD1 as a possible D gene (5 bases). Trimming took off 5 bases at V and 8 bases at J, with 17 bases between the two ends. Germline V gives CDR1 SGHNT, CDR2 YYREEE (reference sequence). The CDR3 is 14 amino acids. The CDR3 nucleotides are TGTGCCAGCAGTTCACAGGCTTTAGTGGACATTCAGTACTTC. This sequence encodes CASSSQALVDIQYF.

The CDR3 DNA follows: TGTGCCAGTAGTATTGGGGCGTGGGGCAATCAGCCCCAGCATTTT. Its translation: CASSIGAWGNQPQHF. The rearrangement joins TRBV19 to TRBJ1-5; maybe TRBD1 (5 bases). Looked up from germline, CDR1 is LNHDA and CDR2 is SQIVND (reference sequence). V was clipped by 3 bases and J by 2 bases, with 11 bases between them. This CDR3 is built from 15 residues.

The V gene is TRBV6-2 or TRBV6-3, the J gene TRBJ1-1, with a tentative D call TRBD1 (5 bases). There are 15 residues in the CDR3. Germline CDR1 reads MNHEY; CDR2 reads SVGEGT. The V and J ends lost 6 bases and 5 bases respectively, with 19 bases between them. CDR3 protein: CASSDSRHTPTEAFF. The CDR3 DNA sequence: TGTGCCAGCAGCGACAGTCGGCATACCCCTACTGAAGCTTTCTTT.

The chain uses TRBV27 and TRBJ1-5; possible D gene TRBD1, 5 bases. This CDR3 comprises 14 residues. The germline V and J ends were trimmed by 7 bases and 6 bases, with 16 bases remaining between them. Germline-derived CDR1 and CDR2 are MNHEY and SMNVEV (reference sequence). The DNA of the CDR3 is TGTGCCAGCACCGAAAGGGGTAGTGGTCAGCCCCAGCATTTT. It is translated as CASTERGSGQPQHF.

This clone was observed a single time. This chain connects TRBV20-1 to TRBJ1-5; D possibly corresponds to TRBD1 (6 bases). The CDR3 totals 13 residues. From germline, CDR1 is DFQATT and CDR2 SNEGSKA (reference sequence). V dropped 3 bases and J dropped 5 bases, with 11 bases sitting between them. CDR3 sequence (DNA): TGCAGTGCTAGTATACAGGGCGATCAGCCCCAGCATTTT. It specifies CSASIQGDQPQHF.

This chain joins TRBV6-2 or TRBV6-3 and TRBJ2-1; 7 bases align to TRBD2. Germline loops: CDR1 MNHEY, CDR2 SVGEGT. The V segment lost 8 bases and the J segment 9 bases; nucleotides outside the gene matches: 13. The CDR3 is made up of 14 amino acids. CDR3 in DNA: TGTGCCAGCGGCCCCAGCCGGGGCGGGGGTGAGCAGTTCTTC. Its translation: CASGPSRGGGEQFF.

This chain links TRBV6-5 with TRBJ1-2, with D tentatively TRBD1 (6 bases). Germline assignment: CDR1 MNHEY and CDR2 SVGAGI. The germline V and J ends were trimmed by 6 bases and 1 base, with 12 bases remaining between them. CDR3 length: 14 residues. Written as DNA, the CDR3 is TGTGCCAGCAGCAGGGGCAAGGGTAACTATGGCTACACCTTC. Protein: CASSRGKGNYGYTF.

This chain joins TRBV29-1 and TRBJ1-2; D gene ambiguous. The germline V gene has CDR1 SQVTM and CDR2 ANQGSEA. This CDR3 contains 12 residues. The ends were cut back, 5 bases at V and 0 bases at J, with 7 bases in the middle. In DNA form, the CDR3 reads TGCAGCGTTCCGACTGCTAACTATGGCTACACCTTC. Translated: CSVPTANYGYTF. Together with reference TRBV29-1 and TRBJ1-2, the CDR3 gives the full variable domain: SAVISQKPSRDICQRGTSLTIQCQVDSQVTMMFWYRQQPGQSLTLIATANQGSEATYESGFVIDKFPISRPNLTFSTLTVSNMSPEDSSIYLCSVPTANYGYTFGSGTRLTVV.

V and J are TRBV6-5 and TRBJ2-5; 9 bases match TRBD2. This CDR3 contains 16 residues. The germline V gene encodes CDR1 MNHEY and CDR2 SVGAGI. J lost 4 bases, V lost 3 bases, and 9 bases had no gene match. The DNA for the CDR3 is TGTGCCAGCAGTTATGGTAGCGGGAGTTTCGGAGAGACCCAGTACTTC. Its translation is CASSYGSGSFGETQYF.

The chain carries TRBV28 and TRBJ1-5, with D possibly being TRBD1 (6 bases). Trimming cost V 5 bases and J 7 bases, with 9 bases left between them. The CDR3 is 12 residues long. Per germline, CDR1 MDHEN and CDR2 SYDVKM. The CDR3 reads CASSQGQQPQHF. Here the CDR3 DNA reads TGTGCCAGCAGTCAAGGACAGCAGCCCCAGCATTTT.

This clone was seen a few times. The V gene is TRBV27, the J gene TRBJ1-5; no firm D call. The length of the CDR3 is 14 residues. V lost 7 bases and J 0 bases, leaving 10 bases between the germline ends. In germline, CDR1 is MNHEY, CDR2 SMNVEV (reference sequence). CDR3 DNA sequence: TGTGCCAGCAAATCAGATTATAGCAATCAGCCCCAGCATTTT. Protein sequence: CASKSDYSNQPQHF.

In its sample, this clone was seen once. J is TRBJ2-7 and V is TRBV2; a possible D gene is TRBD2 (6 bases). CDR3 length: 14 amino acids. Trimming took off 4 bases at V and 3 bases at J, with 13 bases between the two ends. Germline values: CDR1 SNHLY, CDR2 FYNNEI. The CDR3 nucleotides read TGTGCCAGCAGTGCCCGGGACTGGAGCTACGAGCAGTACTTC. Its protein is CASSARDWSYEQYF.

The V and J genes are TRBV12-5 and TRBJ1-1; 7 bases line up with TRBD1. V trimming: 0 bases; J trimming: 0 bases; junction bases outside the gene matches: 4. Germline CDR1 LGHNT, CDR2 FRNRAP. This CDR3 is 16 amino acids long. This CDR3 is CASGLVQGGLNTEAFF. For the CDR3, the DNA is TGTGCTAGTGGTTTGGTACAAGGGGGCCTGAACACTGAAGCTTTCTTT.

This clone turned up a few times. The chain uses TRBV28 and TRBJ2-7; tentatively, D is TRBD2 (5 bases). Trimming removed 1 base from V and 4 bases from J, with 17 bases in between. This CDR3 has 16 amino acids. Germline CDR1 MDHEN, CDR2 SYDVKM. The CDR3 nucleotides read TGTGCCAGCAGTTTATCACCCGGGATCCTGGGGTACGAGCAGTACTTC. Protein sequence: CASSLSPGILGYEQYF.

V and J are TRBV6-2 or TRBV6-3 and TRBJ2-5, with D perhaps TRBD1 (5 bases). The CDR3 totals 16 residues. The germline V and J ends were trimmed by 0 bases and 4 bases, with 15 bases remaining between them. Germline-derived CDR1 and CDR2 are MNHEY and SVGEGT. CDR3 sequence reads: CASSYSQGLYGETQYF. The CDR3 nucleotides read TGTGCCAGCAGTTACTCGCAGGGTCTCTACGGAGAGACCCAGTACTTC.

The chain couples TRBV28 to TRBJ2-7, with a possible D match to TRBD1 (6 bases). Germline V gene data show CDR1 as MDHEN and CDR2 as SYDVKM. V dropped 2 bases and J dropped 3 bases, with 11 bases sitting between them. CDR3 size: 14 residues. As DNA, the CDR3 is TGTGCCAGCAGTTTACAGGGGACCAACTACGAGCAGTACTTC. Its translation is CASSLQGTNYEQYF.

This clone has just a few counts. The CDR3 bases are TGTGCCAGCAGCAATGACAGGGGAGGCGGCTACACCTTC. This codes for CASSNDRGGGYTF. The rearrangement joins TRBV9 to TRBJ1-2; 8 bases fit TRBD1. Germline-derived CDR1 and CDR2 are SGDLS and YYNGEE. This CDR3 has 13 amino acids. With 4 bases clipped from V and 8 bases from J, the junction kept 7 bases outside the gene matches. The whole variable domain, filled in from reference TRBV9 and TRBJ1-2, reads DSGVTQTPKHLITATGQRVTLRCSPRSGDLSVYWYQQSLDQGLQFLIQYYNGEERAKGNILERFSAQQFPDLHSELNLSSLELGDSALYFCASSNDRGGGYTFGSGTRLTVV.

This clone was recorded once. V usage is TRBV5-1 and J usage is TRBJ1-2; D unclear. Trimming took 0 bases from V and 3 from J, leaving 6 bases between them. This CDR3 has 13 amino acids. Looked up from germline, CDR1 is SGHRS and CDR2 is YFSETQ. This CDR3 reads CASSLVEDYGYTF. The CDR3 region has the DNA TGCGCCAGCAGCTTGGTCGAGGACTATGGCTACACCTTC.

The V and J genes are TRBV14 and TRBJ1-3; D is unclear. The CDR3 is made up of 14 amino acids. V lost 2 bases and J 3 bases, leaving 8 bases between the germline ends. CDR1 is SGHDN, CDR2 FVKESK, per germline. The CDR3 nucleotides read TGTGCCAGCAGCCAAAGCCGTATTGGAAACACCATATATTTT. Protein product: CASSQSRIGNTIYF.